This T cell receptor beta chain was profiled in a study of T cell clones after liver transplantation. Across the study: TCRbeta sequencing after a pre-transplant mixed lymphocyte reaction identified graft-donor-reactive clones, later tracked in post-transplant blood. HCV positivity affected three of eight recipients; the rest lacked autoimmune or viral indications. Study-wide findings and caveats: Circulating graft-donor-reactive CD4 TCRbeta sequences fell significantly post-transplant in most of the 8 subjects.

As concerns this clone: Its antigen is not known.

TCRdb's table, derived via immunoSEQ multiplex PCR, lists solely in-frame clones and lacks some. The sample has about 120,000 clones; about nine tenths are singletons. Germline assignment: CDR1 SGHDT and CDR2 YYEEEE. V gave up 3 bases and J gave up 2 bases; unmatched junction bases: 8. The CDR3 is 18 residues long. The source was CD4+ T cells from blood, collected 12 months after liver transplant. The sequence came from a human patient who received a liver transplant. The graft donor may have contributed some T cells. V and J are TRBV5-6 and TRBJ2-5; 15 bases map to TRBD2. This chain's CDR3 is CASSSWTSGRARQETQYF. CDR3 nucleotide sequence: TGTGCCAGCAGCTCATGGACTAGCGGGAGGGCTCGTCAAGAGACCCAGTACTTC.